Listed below are T cell receptor beta chains from one sample, sequenced in a study of siplizumab effects on memory and regulatory T cells. Sequenced by immunoSEQ multiplex PCR; TCRdb stores in-frame clones only, minus some. The profile shows roughly 100,000 clones, 90% to 95% of them singletons. Sequenced: CD4+ T cells sorted from blood. These receptors were collected from a human donor in good health. CDR3s include the opening cysteine and the closing phenylalanine or tryptophan. The D gene is left open where the match is weak. A row's size may be missing; if present it is once, few, many or a size class.

D	size	V	J	DNA	CDR3
-	few	TRBV7-9	TRBJ2-7	TGTGCCAGCAGCTTAGGTTCAGGTCCTCTAGAAGAGCAGTACTTC	CASSLGSGPLEEQYF
-	few	TRBV6-5	TRBJ1-5	TGTGCCAGCAGCGAAGCCGCTAGGGGTTCCCAGCATTTT	CASSEAARGSQHF
TRBD1	-	TRBV28	TRBJ1-5	TGTGCCAGCAGCCTACAGGGGCAGCCCCAGCATTTT	CASSLQGQPQHF
-	-	TRBV29-1	TRBJ1-1	TGCAGCGCCGAGACAGGCATGAACACTGAAGCTTTCTTT	CSAETGMNTEAFF
-	-	TRBV11-2	TRBJ1-2	TGTGCCAGCAGGCCTACAGGAATCTATGGCTACACCTTC	CASRPTGIYGYTF
TRBD2	-	TRBV7-2	TRBJ2-1	TGTGCCAGCAGCTTAGGCGGGGGAGTACGTGAGCAGTTCTTC	CASSLGGGVREQFF
-	-	TRBV9	TRBJ2-2	TGTGCCAGCAGCGTAGTAGAGGTCACCGGGGAGCTGTTTTTT	CASSVVEVTGELFF
-	-	TRBV29-1	TRBJ1-1	TGCAGCGTCCAACAGAGGGAGGACACTGAAGCTTTCTTT	CSVQQREDTEAFF
-	-	TRBV27	TRBJ2-2	TGTGCCAGCAGTGCAGACAGGCGCACCGGGGAGCTGTTTTTT	CASSADRRTGELFF
-	-	TRBV2	TRBJ1-6	TGTGCCAGCAAGGGGACGGATCACCCTAATTCACCCCTCCACTTT	CASKGTDHPNSPLHF
-	once	TRBV5-1	TRBJ1-3	TGCGCCAGCAGCTTGACAGCCTCTGGAAACACCATATATTTT	CASSLTASGNTIYF
TRBD1	-	TRBV6-6	TRBJ1-1	TGTGCCAGCAGTTACATATCGGAGGGGGCGGCAGCTTTCTTT	CASSYISEGAAAFF
-	-	TRBV18	TRBJ1-5	TGTGCCAGCTCATTTAGTAATCCCAATCAGCCCCAGCATTTT	CASSFSNPNQPQHF
TRBD2	-	TRBV18	TRBJ2-1	TGTGCCAGCTCACCTCTAGCGGGAGTCTACAATGAGCAGTTCTTC	CASSPLAGVYNEQFF
-	-	TRBV7-3	TRBJ2-2	TGTGCCAGCAGCATAGGGGACCCACAAACCGGGGAGCTGTTTTTT	CASSIGDPQTGELFF
-	-	TRBV5-1	TRBJ2-7	TGCGCCAGCAGCTCCCGGACTCTGGGTGGCGAGCAGTACTTC	CASSSRTLGGEQYF
-	-	TRBV5-6	TRBJ1-5	TGTGCCAGCAGCTACGGTACCAATCAGCCCCAGCATTTT	CASSYGTNQPQHF
TRBD2	-	TRBV7-2	TRBJ2-1	TGTGCCAGCAGCTTAGCCCTAGCCCTTACTAGCGGGAGCCAGTTCTTC	CASSLALALTSGSQFF
-	once	TRBV7-6	TRBJ2-3	TGTGCCAGCAGCTTAAAGCGGTGGGGCACAGATACGCAGTATTTT	CASSLKRWGTDTQYF
TRBD2	once	TRBV10-2	TRBJ2-7	TGCGCCAGCTCACTAGCGGGTGTTTCCTACGAGCAGTACTTC	CASSLAGVSYEQYF
TRBD1	-	TRBV28	TRBJ2-4	TGTGCCAGCAGGACAACAGGGGATGGGAAAAACATTCAGTACTTC	CASRTTGDGKNIQYF
-	few	TRBV30	TRBJ2-1	TGTGCCTGGGGCAGGTTGGAGCAGTTCTTC	CAWGRLEQFF
TRBD2	-	TRBV5-5	TRBJ2-7	TGTGCCAGCAGCTCTAGCGGAGCCTACGAGCAGTACTTC	CASSSSGAYEQYF
-	-	TRBV6-1	TRBJ2-1	TGTGCCAGCAGTGATCCCGGGACTCCATACAATGAGCAGTTCTTC	CASSDPGTPYNEQFF
-	-	TRBV7-6	TRBJ1-5	TGTGCCAGCAGTTCGAGCGAGGATCAGCCCCAGCATTTT	CASSSSEDQPQHF
-	once	TRBV7-2	TRBJ2-5	TGTGCCAGCAGCTCACAACAGGGCTCGGAGACCCAGTACTTC	CASSSQQGSETQYF
-	-	TRBV19	TRBJ1-3	TGTGCCAGTAGTAGGGTTCAGGGGAATGGAAACACCATATATTTT	CASSRVQGNGNTIYF
-	-	TRBV14	TRBJ2-3	TGTGCCAGCAGCCAAGATTCGTTTTCAGATACGCAGTATTTT	CASSQDSFSDTQYF
-	-	TRBV2	TRBJ2-7	TGTGCCAGCAGATACAGGGCCACAACCTACGAGCAGTACTTC	CASRYRATTYEQYF
TRBD2	-	TRBV30	TRBJ2-3	TGTGCCTGGAGTGCGAGAAGCGGGACCTACCACACAGATACGCAGTATTTT	CAWSARSGTYHTDTQYF
-	-	TRBV11-2	TRBJ2-7	TGTGCCAGCAGCACTTGGACAGAACCCTACGAGCAGTACTTC	CASSTWTEPYEQYF
-	-	TRBV10-3	TRBJ1-2	TGTGCCACAAGGGGAGGAGGCCGGGAAACGGGCTACACCTTC	CATRGGGRETGYTF
-	-	TRBV7-2	TRBJ1-5	TGTGCCAGCAGCTTGTCATCAGGGGTCAAGCAGCCCCAGCATTTT	CASSLSSGVKQPQHF
TRBD1	-	TRBV19	TRBJ1-5	TGTGCCAGTAGTATAATCGGACAGGGGGCATACCGGCAGCCCCAGCATTTT	CASSIIGQGAYRQPQHF
-	-	TRBV7-9	TRBJ2-1	TGTGCCAGCAGCTTAGCGACCTCAAATGAGCAGTTCTTC	CASSLATSNEQFF
TRBD1	-	TRBV7-9	TRBJ1-3	TGTGCCAGCAGCCCAGATTTTAGGACAGGGTTCTTTGGAAACACCATATATTTT	CASSPDFRTGFFGNTIYF
-	-	TRBV7-2	TRBJ2-7	TGTGCCAGCAGCTTAGTGGGGGATACCTCCTACGAGCAGTACTTC	CASSLVGDTSYEQYF
-	-	TRBV7-8	TRBJ2-1	TGTGCCAGCAGCTTAGTTGCGACAGTGCAAAATGAGCAGTTCTTC	CASSLVATVQNEQFF
-	-	TRBV10-1	TRBJ2-3	TGCGCCAGCAGTGAATACCCGGGCTGGGATACGCAGTATTTT	CASSEYPGWDTQYF
TRBD2	-	TRBV2	TRBJ2-5	TGTGCCAGCAGTGAAGTAACGGGGGGGGAGACCCAGTACTTC	CASSEVTGGETQYF
-	-	TRBV5-1	TRBJ1-5	TGCGCCAGCAGCTTGGATCCGACAGGCAATCAGCCCCAGCATTTT	CASSLDPTGNQPQHF
-	once	TRBV21-1	TRBJ1-4	TGTGCCAGCAGCCGGGGACAGGTCGCAACTAATGAAAAACTGTTTTTT	CASSRGQVATNEKLFF
-	-	TRBV5-1	TRBJ2-5	TGCGCCAGCAGCTTGGATCCGGGGGCTGCTTCTGAGACCCAGTACTTC	CASSLDPGAASETQYF
-	-	TRBV28	TRBJ2-7	TGTGCCAGCAGTTTAGGGGGAGACAGTTACGAGCAGTACTTC	CASSLGGDSYEQYF
-	-	TRBV19	TRBJ1-3	TGTGCCAGTAATGAACCCAGCTCTGGAAACACCATATATTTT	CASNEPSSGNTIYF
-	-	TRBV19	TRBJ2-1	TGTGCCAGTAGCCCACTAAGCGGGTCCTCCTACAATGAGCAGTTCTTC	CASSPLSGSSYNEQFF
TRBD2	-	TRBV15	TRBJ2-5	TGTGCCACCAGCATATCCCTAGCGGGAGGGCCTGTGAAGACCCAGTACTTC	CATSISLAGGPVKTQYF
-	once	TRBV11-3	TRBJ1-1	TGTGCCAGCAGCTTAGATTCAGTGAACACTGAAGCTTTCTTT	CASSLDSVNTEAFF
-	-	TRBV5-4	TRBJ2-2	TGTGCCAGCAGCTTGGGGCGGGGTGCAGGCACCGGGGAGCTGTTTTTT	CASSLGRGAGTGELFF
TRBD2	few	TRBV28	TRBJ2-3	TGTGCCAGCAGTTCCTCCTCAATAGCGGGGAGCACAGATACGCAGTATTTT	CASSSSSIAGSTDTQYF
-	few	TRBV5-1	TRBJ2-7	TGCGCCAGCAGCTTGCGTCAGGGTCCCACGAGCGAGCAGTACTTC	CASSLRQGPTSEQYF